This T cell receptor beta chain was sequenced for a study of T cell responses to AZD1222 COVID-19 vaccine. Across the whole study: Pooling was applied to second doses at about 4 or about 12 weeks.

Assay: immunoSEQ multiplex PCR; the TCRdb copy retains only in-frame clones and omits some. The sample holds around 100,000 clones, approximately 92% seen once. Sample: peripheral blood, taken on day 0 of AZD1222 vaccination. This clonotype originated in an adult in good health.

The CDR3 sequence is CASSRGRDFNYGYTF. The CDR3 bases are TGTGCCAGCAGCCGAGGCAGAGACTTTAACTATGGCTACACCTTC. The chain combines TRBV6-5 with TRBJ1-2; D uncertain. This CDR3 has 15 residues. Trimming took 6 bases from V and 1 from J, leaving 15 bases between them. Germline V gene lookup returns CDR1 MNHEY and CDR2 SVGAGI.